Listed here are 5 T cell receptor beta chains from one sample, sequenced in a study of technical replicates of blood from a handful of donors (dated by TCRdb to the late 2010s). The method was the immunoSEQ multiplex PCR assay. What TCRdb holds here is the immuneACCESS table cut down to in-frame rearrangements. Part of the clones is not present; checked against another copy, under half of the missing clones reflect an unresolved V gene, and the others are unexplained. The sample table shows approximately 81,000 clones, and over 90% are seen once. The ten largest clones represent about 0.41% of the sample. What was sequenced was T cells isolated from PBMCs. These TCRs come from a human donor in good health.

The gene calls are TRBV29-1 and TRBJ1-2; 9 nucleotides match TRBD1. This CDR3 contains 12 residues. J gave up 6 bases and V 7 bases, and 6 bases lay outside the gene matches. CDR1 and CDR2 (germline): SQVTM, ANQGSEA. The chain's CDR3 is CSAPRTGDGYTF. The CDR3 DNA reads as TGCAGCGCTCCAAGGACAGGGGATGGCTACACCTTC.

The chain recombines TRBV30 with TRBJ1-1; D is possibly TRBD1 (5 bases). V dropped 7 bases and J dropped 7 bases, with 16 bases sitting between them. The CDR3 is 12 amino acids. The germline CDR1 and CDR2 sequences are GTSNPN and SVGIG (reference sequence). CDR3 in DNA: TGTGCCTTAAATAAAGGGGAGGGTGAAGCTTTCTTT. It is translated as CALNKGEGEAFF. The variable domain in full, with the rest retrieved from reference TRBV30 and TRBJ1-1, is SQTIHQWPATLVQPVGSPLSLECTVEGTSNPNLYWYRQAAGRGLQLLFYSVGIGQISSEVPQNLSASRPQDRQFILSSKKLLLSDSGFYLCALNKGEGEAFFGQGTRLTVV.

The chain has TRBV6-7 and TRBJ2-7, with TRBD1 as a possible D gene (5 bases). TRBV6-7 is marked as an open reading frame, function uncertain. This CDR3 contains 12 residues. The V end lost 11 bases, the J end lost 5 bases, and 16 bases lay between the germline ends. CDR3 in amino acids: CARKRCRDEQYF. As DNA, the CDR3 is TGTGCCCGCAAAAGGTGCAGGGACGAGCAGTACTTC.

CDR3 in amino acids: CASSLKLAEGNEQFF. The CDR3 DNA is TGTGCCAGCAGCTTAAAACTAGCGGAGGGGAATGAGCAGTTCTTC. The rearrangement uses TRBV7-9 and TRBJ2-1, with TRBD2 matching over 8 bases. V shed 2 bases, J shed 7 bases, and the junction held 7 bases outside the gene matches. This CDR3 comprises 15 residues. Looked up from germline, CDR1 is SEHNR and CDR2 is FQNEAQ (reference sequence).

The CDR3 reads CASSPGLGGTEAFF. Written as DNA, the CDR3 is TGTGCCAGCAGCCCGGGTCTCGGGGGCACTGAAGCTTTCTTT. J is TRBJ1-1 and V is TRBV9, with D possibly being TRBD1 (5 bases). CDR1 is SGDLS, CDR2 YYNGEE, per germline. The CDR3 runs to 14 residues. V shed 4 bases and J shed 4 bases, with 14 bases lying between them. The whole variable domain, filled in from reference TRBV9 and TRBJ1-1, reads DSGVTQTPKHLITATGQRVTLRCSPRSGDLSVYWYQQSLDQGLQFLIQYYNGEERAKGNILERFSAQQFPDLHSELNLSSLELGDSALYFCASSPGLGGTEAFFGQGTRLTVV.